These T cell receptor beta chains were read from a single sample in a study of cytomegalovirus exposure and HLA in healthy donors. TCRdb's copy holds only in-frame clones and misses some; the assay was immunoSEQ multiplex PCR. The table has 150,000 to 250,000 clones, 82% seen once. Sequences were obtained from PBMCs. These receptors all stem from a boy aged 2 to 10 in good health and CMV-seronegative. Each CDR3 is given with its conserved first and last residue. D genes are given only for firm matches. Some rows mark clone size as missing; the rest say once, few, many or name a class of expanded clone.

CDR3aa: CASSAILGGTDTQYF
CDR3nt: TGTGCCAGCAGCGCTATCCTGGGAGGCACAGATACGCAGTATTTT
abundance: once
v_gene: TRBV9
j_gene: TRBJ2-3
len: 15
d_gene: -

CDR3aa: CASSYSPRNYNEQFF
CDR3nt: TGTGCCAGCAGTTACTCCCCTAGAAACTACAATGAGCAGTTCTTC
abundance: -
v_gene: TRBV6-5
j_gene: TRBJ2-1
len: 15
d_gene: -

CDR3aa: CASSSYAGQGYGYTF
CDR3nt: TGTGCCAGCAGTTCATACGCGGGACAGGGGTATGGCTACACCTTC
abundance: -
v_gene: TRBV6-1
j_gene: TRBJ1-2
len: 15
d_gene: TRBD1

CDR3aa: CASSLARNQPQHF
CDR3nt: TGTGCCAGCAGCTTGGCCAGAAATCAGCCCCAGCATTTT
abundance: few
v_gene: TRBV5-6
j_gene: TRBJ1-5
len: 13
d_gene: -

CDR3aa: CASSLEGTGGGYGYTF
CDR3nt: TGTGCCAGCAGCTTAGAGGGGACAGGGGGCGGCTATGGCTACACCTTC
abundance: once
v_gene: TRBV11-2
j_gene: TRBJ1-2
len: 16
d_gene: TRBD1

CDR3aa: CASSGCGGQGGSSYEQYF
CDR3nt: TGCGCCAGCAGTGGGTGTGGTGGACAGGGAGGAAGCTCCTACGAGCAGTACTTC
abundance: -
v_gene: TRBV10-1
j_gene: TRBJ2-7
len: 18
d_gene: TRBD1

CDR3aa: CASSQVLDSNQPQHF
CDR3nt: TGTGCCAGCAGCCAAGTCCTAGATAGCAATCAGCCCCAGCATTTT
abundance: few
v_gene: TRBV4-2
j_gene: TRBJ1-5
len: 15
d_gene: -

CDR3aa: CASSSPTSGGHEQYF
CDR3nt: TGTGCCAGCTCATCCCCGACTAGCGGGGGCCACGAGCAGTACTTC
abundance: once
v_gene: TRBV18
j_gene: TRBJ2-7
len: 15
d_gene: TRBD2

CDR3aa: CASSYVSGAEAFF
CDR3nt: TGTGCCAGCAGTTACGTTTCGGGTGCTGAAGCTTTCTTT
abundance: -
v_gene: TRBV6-6
j_gene: TRBJ1-1
len: 13
d_gene: -

CDR3aa: CASSRGTDQNSPLHF
CDR3nt: TGTGCCAGCAGCCGCGGGACAGACCAAAATTCACCCCTCCACTTT
abundance: -
v_gene: TRBV5-4
j_gene: TRBJ1-6
len: 15
d_gene: TRBD1